Below, 15 T cell receptor beta chains from the same sample are listed, as sequenced in a study of regulatory T cells in long-lasting Graves disease. Described time point: newly diagnosed GD, antithyroid drugs for less than 3 months. The TCR library was made from RNA extracted from PBMCs. According to the study, TCR beta libraries were built with iRepertoire HTBI primers and CDR3-region Arm-PCR. MiXCR, applied by TCRdb to the multiplex PCR reads, yields one record per CDR3 protein. Of 450,000 to 650,000 distinct CDR3 sequences listed, 15% to 20% are singletons. This same sample was also part of a study on T cells in Graves' hyperthyroidism and ophthalmopathy.

This specimen was peripheral blood mononuclear cells (PBMCs), taken at new diagnosis, from a patient treated with antithyroid drugs. The receptors originated from a woman aged 40 to 65 with Graves disease.

The chain links TRBV30 to TRBJ2-7; TRBD1 or TRBD2 may be the D gene (5 bases each). V lost 4 bases and J lost 1, with 20 bases in between. CDR1 is GTSNPN, CDR2 SVGIG, per germline (reference sequence). The CDR3 has 16 residues. The CDR3 region has the DNA TGTGCCTGGACCTCTTTCCGGGACCCCGGGTCCTACGAGCAGTACTTC. This gives the protein CAWTSFRDPGSYEQYF.

In this sample, this clonotype turned up many times. The CDR3 is CSAKITGLPYNEQFF. DNA for the CDR3: TGCAGTGCCAAAATTACAGGGTTGCCATACAATGAGCAGTTCTTC. The chain links TRBV20-1 to TRBJ2-1; TRBD1 is a possible D gene (6 bases). Deletions cut 6 bases from V and 4 bases from J, with 19 bases between. Germline V gives CDR1 DFQATT, CDR2 SNEGSKA (reference sequence). This CDR3 region has 15 residues.

About this clonotype itself: A much larger clone lies a single base off, so this may be a read error. The chain carries TRBV7-8 and TRBJ1-5; TRBD1 matches at 9 bases. The germline V gene has CDR1 SGHVS and CDR2 FQNEAQ. The V gene end was trimmed by 5 bases and the J gene end by 2 bases; junction bases not matched to a gene: 7. The CDR3 is made up of 16 amino acids. The CDR3 region is CASSGSWTGGNQPQHF. The CDR3 nucleotides read TGTGCCAGCAGCGGTAGTTGGACAGGGGGCAATCAGCCCCAGCATTTT. Variable domain in full (rest from reference TRBV7-8 and TRBJ1-5): GAGVSQSPRYKVAKRGQDVALRCDPISGHVSLFWYQQALGQGPEFLTYFQNEAQLDKSGLPSDRFFAERPEGSVSTLKIQRTQQEDSAVYLCASSGSWTGGNQPQHFGDGTRLSIL.

This chain connects TRBV6-1 to TRBJ2-2; 11 positions match TRBD2. The CDR3 runs 16 residues. V lost 6 bases to trimming and J lost 6 bases; unmatched junction nucleotides: 9. Germline CDR1 reads MNHNS; CDR2 reads SASEGT. The CDR3 DNA reads as TGTGCCAGCAGCCCCCCCGGGACTAGCGGTTCCGGGGAGCTGTTTTTT. Its protein is CASSPPGTSGSGELFF.

This rearrangement joins TRBV6-1 to TRBJ2-4; D is undetermined. Trimming took 6 bases from V and 3 from J, leaving 15 bases between them. There are 15 residues in the CDR3. CDR1 MNHNS and CDR2 SASEGT come from the germline V gene. The CDR3 sequence is CASSAPLGVKNIQYF. The CDR3 DNA reads TGTGCCAGCAGCGCCCCCCTCGGAGTCAAAAACATTCAGTACTTC.

This rearrangement joins TRBV19 to TRBJ1-2, with D perhaps TRBD1 (5 bases). There are 15 residues in the CDR3. Deletions cut 5 bases from V and 5 bases from J, with 18 bases between. Germline values: CDR1 LNHDA, CDR2 SQIVND (reference sequence). The CDR3 region is CASSPRGGNLYGYTF. DNA for the CDR3: TGTGCCAGTAGTCCGCGGGGGGGGAATTTATATGGCTACACCTTC.

With regard to this clonotype: A junction boundary mismatches the germline segment, possibly from a read error. The chain combines TRBV11-2 with TRBJ1-2; D gene unclear. Germline CDR1 and CDR2: SGHAT and FQNNGV. CDR3 length: 14 residues. The CDR3 loop is CASSPRIALYGYTF. CDR3 sequence (DNA): TGCGCCAGCAGCCCGAGGATCGCTCTGTATGGCTACACCTTC.

In the case of this clonotype: The junction departs from germline at one end; a sequencing error may be responsible. The V gene is TRBV7-9, the J gene TRBJ1-5; 9 positions match TRBD1. Germline CDR1 SEHNR, CDR2 FQNEAQ (reference sequence). The CDR3 sequence is 18 residues long. The CDR3: CASSHPGTGRNSNRPQHF. The CDR3 nucleotides read TGTGCCAGCAGCCACCCTGGGACAGGGCGGAATAGCAATCGGCCCCAGCATTTT.

This clonotype has a count of ten or more. The chain recombines TRBV18 with TRBJ1-1; D gene ambiguous. Germline V lookup: CDR1 KGHSH, CDR2 LQKENI. V shed 0 bases and J shed 0 bases, with 14 bases lying between them. The CDR3 loop spans 17 amino acids. CDR3 in DNA: TGTGCCAGCTCACCACCGCTCGGGGTCGGGGTGAACACTGAAGCTTTCTTT. It yields the protein CASSPPLGVGVNTEAFF. Drawing the rest from reference TRBV18 and TRBJ1-1, the complete variable domain is NAGVMQNPRHLVRRRGQEARLRCSPMKGHSHVYWYRQLPEEGLKFMVYLQKENIIDESGMPKERFSAEFPKEGPSILRIQQVVRGDSAAYFCASSPPLGVGVNTEAFFGQGTRLTVV.

This clonotype was recorded at least ten times. The chain employs TRBV30 and TRBJ2-1; TRBD2 agrees at 15 bases. The V gene end was trimmed by 3 bases and the J gene end by 8 bases; junction bases not matched to a gene: 5. CDR3 length: 15 amino acids. CDR1 is GTSNPN, CDR2 SVGIG, per germline (reference sequence). The CDR3 region is CAWSRTSGGADEQFF. CDR3 bases: TGTGCCTGGAGCAGGACTAGCGGGGGGGCTGATGAGCAGTTCTTC. Filled out from reference TRBV30 and TRBJ2-1, the complete variable domain reads SQTIHQWPATLVQPVGSPLSLECTVEGTSNPNLYWYRQAAGRGLQLLFYSVGIGQISSEVPQNLSASRPQDRQFILSSKKLLLSDSGFYLCAWSRTSGGADEQFFGPGTRLTVL.

This clonotype occurred many times. V gene TRBV20-1 combines with J gene TRBJ1-1; D is uncertain. V was clipped by 0 bases and J by 0 bases, with 8 bases between them. The CDR3 runs to 14 residues. Germline values: CDR1 DFQATT, CDR2 SNEGSKA (reference sequence). The DNA for the CDR3 is TGCAGTGCTAGAGATTTCGCGATGAACACTGAAGCTTTCTTT. This codes for CSARDFAMNTEAFF.

In this sample, this clonotype turned up many times. The chain employs TRBV12-3 or TRBV12-4 and TRBJ1-5, with D maybe TRBD1 (5 bases). This CDR3 spans 14 amino acids. V was trimmed by 3 bases and J by 4 bases, leaving 10 bases between them. CDR3 residues: CASSLGRTNQPQHF. The DNA for the CDR3 is TGTGCCAGCAGTTTGGGACGTACTAATCAGCCCCAGCATTTT.

This clonotype came up many times. The chain carries TRBV2 and TRBJ2-3, with D perhaps assigned TRBD1 or TRBD2 (5 bases each). The V end lost 6 bases, the J end lost 4 bases, and 11 bases lay between the germline ends. The germline CDR1 and CDR2 sequences are SNHLY and FYNNEI. CDR3 length equals 13 residues. The CDR3 nucleotides are TGTGCCAGCAGGGGGACCGACTCAGATACGCAGTATTTT. As protein: CASRGTDSDTQYF.

This clonotype was counted many times. The CDR3 sequence: CASSLRGTGTYEQYF. CDR3 DNA: TGCGCCAGCAGCTTAAGGGGGACAGGGACTTACGAGCAGTACTTC. The rearrangement joins TRBV5-1 to TRBJ2-7, with 9 bases identical to TRBD1. Germline CDR1 reads SGHRS; CDR2 reads YFSETQ. The CDR3 has 15 amino acids. With V trimmed by 2 bases and J by 4 bases, 7 bases remained unmatched. Filled out from reference TRBV5-1 and TRBJ2-7, the complete variable domain reads KAGVTQTPRYLIKTRGQQVTLSCSPISGHRSVSWYQQTPGQGLQFLFEYFSETQRNKGNFPGRFSGRQFSNSRSEMNVSTLELGDSALYLCASSLRGTGTYEQYFGPGTRLTVT.

This clonotype was seen only a few times. V usage is TRBV4-2 and J usage is TRBJ1-1, with D hard to call. Germline V gene sequence: CDR1 LGHNA, CDR2 YNFKEQ. The CDR3 is made up of 15 amino acids. V was trimmed by 2 bases and J by 0 bases, leaving 10 bases between them. CDR3 coding DNA: TGTGCCAGCAGCCAATTTGAGGGCATGAACACTGAAGCTTTCTTT. This encodes CASSQFEGMNTEAFF.